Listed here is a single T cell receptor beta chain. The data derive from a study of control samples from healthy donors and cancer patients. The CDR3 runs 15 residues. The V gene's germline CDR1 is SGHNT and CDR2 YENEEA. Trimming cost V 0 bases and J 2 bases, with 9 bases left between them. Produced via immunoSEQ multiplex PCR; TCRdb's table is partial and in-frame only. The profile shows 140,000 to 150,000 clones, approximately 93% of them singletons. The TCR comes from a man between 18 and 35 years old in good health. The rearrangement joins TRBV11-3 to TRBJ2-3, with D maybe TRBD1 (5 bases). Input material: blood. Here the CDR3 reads CASSLEGRNTDTQYF. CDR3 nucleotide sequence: TGTGCCAGCAGCTTAGAGGGGCGGAACACAGATACGCAGTATTTT. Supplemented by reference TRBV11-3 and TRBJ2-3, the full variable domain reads EAGVVQSPRYKIIEKKQPVAFWCNPISGHNTLYWYLQNLGQGPELLIRYENEEAVDDSQLPKDRFSAERLKGVDSTLKIQPAELGDSAVYLCASSLEGRNTDTQYFGPGTRLTVL.